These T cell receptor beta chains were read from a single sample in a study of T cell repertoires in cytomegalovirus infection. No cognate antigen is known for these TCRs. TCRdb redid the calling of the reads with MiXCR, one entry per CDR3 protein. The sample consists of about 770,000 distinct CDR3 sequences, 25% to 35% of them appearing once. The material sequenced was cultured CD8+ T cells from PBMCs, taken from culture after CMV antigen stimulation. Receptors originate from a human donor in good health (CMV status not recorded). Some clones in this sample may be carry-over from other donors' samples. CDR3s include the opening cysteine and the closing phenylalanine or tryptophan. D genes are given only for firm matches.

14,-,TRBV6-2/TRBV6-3,CASRGLDGNTEAFF
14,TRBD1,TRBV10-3,CAIRTGTVGNTIYF
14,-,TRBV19,CASSMTKRAGELFF
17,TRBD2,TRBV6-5,CASSYSPGGSGGNEQFF
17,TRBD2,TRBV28,CASSFTTSGGVTGELFF
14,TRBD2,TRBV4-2,CASRPGLAEETQYF
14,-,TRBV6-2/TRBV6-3,CASILNPSWPPLHF
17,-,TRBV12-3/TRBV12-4,CASSFSGTRRLNTEAFF
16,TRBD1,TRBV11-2,CASSSQDRGLVGELFF
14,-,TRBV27,CASSLTGYSYGYTF
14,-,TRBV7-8,CASSHLIGDQPQHF
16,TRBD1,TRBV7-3,CASSSPGQGYTDTQYF
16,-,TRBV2,CASSPNFGQLNSPLHF
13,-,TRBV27,CASGGSVGSPLHF
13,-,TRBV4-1,CASSHRARETQYF
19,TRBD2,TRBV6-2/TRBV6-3,CASSYTERGGHVNTGELFF
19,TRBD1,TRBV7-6,CASSLSFSRGRASTDTQYF
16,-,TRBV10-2,CASSEVAVKHRGEQFF
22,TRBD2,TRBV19,CASIILRLAGDPLLWNTGELFF
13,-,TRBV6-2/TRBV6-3,CASIGGGTGELFF
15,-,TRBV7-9,CASSLDIEVDQPQHF
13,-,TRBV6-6,CASSFEHEQPQHF
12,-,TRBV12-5,CASGLRAHGYTF
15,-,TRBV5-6,CASSSFETGYNEQFF
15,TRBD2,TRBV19,CASKAPAGGPNEQFF
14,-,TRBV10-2,CASSEPGVFGEQYF
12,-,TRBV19,CASRVFRDTQYF
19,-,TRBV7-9,CASSFIPGGKLESNQPQHF
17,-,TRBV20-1,CSARVFIGQREGETQYF
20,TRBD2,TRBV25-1,CASSEYMGTSGTSGANVLTF
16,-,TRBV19,CASSIGDLGSYNEQFF
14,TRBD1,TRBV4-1,CASSVPGQLNEQFF
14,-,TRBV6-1,CASRQWGSYNEQFF
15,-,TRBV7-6,CASNSRDLDFEKLFF
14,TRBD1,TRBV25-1,CASSADRGDQPQHF
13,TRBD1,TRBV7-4,CASSSGGPPSQHF
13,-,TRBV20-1,CSARSGFDYGYTF
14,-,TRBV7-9,CVSSLEEGTYGYTF
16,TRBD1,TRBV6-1,CASSMTGLGLYNEQFF
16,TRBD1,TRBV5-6,CASSIGQGLGTDTQYF
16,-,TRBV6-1,CASSERKDSVTDTQYF
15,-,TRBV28,CASSPRHFSTDTQYF
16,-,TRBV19,CASSIGWDREGETQYF
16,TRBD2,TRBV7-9,CASSSTSGGAAETQYF
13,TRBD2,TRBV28,CASAELGGNIQYF
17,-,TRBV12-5,CASGPQTGSQDTDTQYF
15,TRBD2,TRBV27,CASSLLAPDTGELFF
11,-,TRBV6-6,CASGVDTEAFF
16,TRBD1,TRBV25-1,CASSEWDPGTEETQYF
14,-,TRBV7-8,CASRGGPVYNEQFF
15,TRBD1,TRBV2,CASIGTGWVNTEAFF
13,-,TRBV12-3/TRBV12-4,CASSYGLFQPQHF
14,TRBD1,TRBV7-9,CASSSTGQAYGYTF